The entry that follows covers one TCR beta chain sequence. Its antigen is not identified. This sample was taken from a study of T cell responses to AZD1222 COVID-19 vaccine. Study-wide context: Analysis merged second doses at about 4 or about 12 weeks. Overall study findings and caveats: Across the whole spike, CD4 TCRs peaked at regions 160-218 and 743-854. The study found Spike-specific TCR breadth and depth rose after two AZD1222 doses. The sample set comprised mostly white British donors with more females, and clonal diversity was possibly underestimated.

The V and J ends lost 7 bases and 0 bases respectively, with 11 bases between them. The CDR3 is 14 amino acids. Germline V gene lookup returns CDR1 SNHLY and CDR2 FYNNEI. The table came from immunoSEQ multiplex PCR; TCRdb's copy has only in-frame clones and leaves some out. The sample contains approximately 140,000 clones, 85% to 95% of which appear only once. The clonotype was recovered from an adult in good health. V gene TRBV2 combines with J gene TRBJ2-3; no clear D gene. The material sequenced was peripheral blood, taken on day 0 of AZD1222 vaccination. The CDR3 spells CASKSATSTDTQYF. DNA for the CDR3: TGTGCCAGCAAGAGCGCCACTAGCACAGATACGCAGTATTTT. The complete variable domain, with remaining parts taken from reference TRBV2 and TRBJ2-3, reads EPEVTQTPSHQVTQMGQEVILRCVPISNHLYFYWYRQILGQKVEFLVSFYNNEISEKSEIFDDQFSVERPDGSNFTLKIRSTKLEDSAMYFCASKSATSTDTQYFGPGTRLTVL.